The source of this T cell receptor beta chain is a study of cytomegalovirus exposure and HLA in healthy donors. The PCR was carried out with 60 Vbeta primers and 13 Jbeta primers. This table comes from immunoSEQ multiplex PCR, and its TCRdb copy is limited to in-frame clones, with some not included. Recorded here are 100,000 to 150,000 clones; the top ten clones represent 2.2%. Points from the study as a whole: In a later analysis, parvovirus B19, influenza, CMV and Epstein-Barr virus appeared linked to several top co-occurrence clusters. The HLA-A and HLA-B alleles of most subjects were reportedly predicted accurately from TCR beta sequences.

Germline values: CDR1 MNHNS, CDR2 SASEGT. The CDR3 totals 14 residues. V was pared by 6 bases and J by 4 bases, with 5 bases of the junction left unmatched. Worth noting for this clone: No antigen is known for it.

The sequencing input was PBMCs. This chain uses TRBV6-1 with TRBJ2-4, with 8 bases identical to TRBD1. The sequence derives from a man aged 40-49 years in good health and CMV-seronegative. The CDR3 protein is CASRPRDRKNIQYF. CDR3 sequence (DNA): TGTGCCAGCAGACCCCGGGACAGGAAAAACATTCAGTACTTC.